The T cell receptor beta chain described here comes from a study of blood T cells in healthy people across ages (dated by TCRdb to about 2015). Describing the broader study: In model experiments, template switching captured roughly one uniquely barcoded TCR beta cDNA molecule for every two T cells. To track age-related changes in TCR beta repertoire diversity, the study relied on deep sequencing normalized with unique cDNA molecular identifiers. Donors were grouped into four age groups: young (average about 15 years), middle-aged (roughly 40), aged (about 60) and long-lived (approximately 78). Donors of different ages were randomly distributed across sequencing lanes to avoid experimental bias. For two donors (one aged 18 to 29 and one aged 80 or older), the study analyzed two additional independent replicas of 1 million unique cDNA reads from the same blood draw.

What the study reported, not specific to this receptor: As age increased, observed TCR beta diversity per million T cells dropped in a roughly linear way, and a significant reduction was already evident by age 40. There was a strong correlation between observed TCR beta diversity and the percentage of naive T cells measured by flow cytometry. Estimates of total diversity from one million sequenced T cells were regarded as lower bounds and underestimates. Because the CMV infection status of the donors was unknown, age-related changes in expanded clonotypes may potentially have been confounded. Bulk unsorted PBMC profiling prevented conclusive comparison of naive and antigen-experienced compartments. Compared with the aged group, the long-lived group had more naive CD4+ T cells, fewer expanded clones and increased TCR diversity, suggesting age selection.

On this clonotype itself: Its specific antigen is unknown. Per-base quality was not reported, and no clone a single base away is much larger than it.

CDR1 is given as MDHEN and CDR2 as SYDVKM, both from the germline V gene. The CDR3 runs 14 amino acids, cysteine and phenylalanine included. The CDR3 DNA has 42 bases and is translated from base 1. V ends up 6 bases short and J 2 bases short, with an unmatched junction base count of 4. Library prep was done by 5' RACE. TCRdb names Illumina HiSeq 2500 as the instrument used. A second PCR of roughly 7 to 11 cycles was performed with a sample-barcoded 5' primer and a J-beta primer mix. Each TCR beta cDNA molecule received a unique molecular identifier from a template-switch 5' adaptor carrying 12 random nucleotides. At least 2.5 million CDR3-containing paired-end reads were obtained from each sample. The Mint cDNA synthesis kit, primed by a TRBC-specific oligonucleotide, was used to synthesize first-strand cDNA from all RNA. All cDNA was treated with uracil-DNA glycosylase and then went through a first 18-cycle PCR with the universal primers M1SS and BC2_uni_R. The study's processing was this. For normalization, 1 million high-quality reads were randomly selected from each sample, with every read carrying a distinct molecular identifier. Reads with shared molecular identifiers were discarded instead of being binned into consensus sequences. MiTCR, with a Q25 quality threshold and the strictest error-elimination algorithm, was used for CDR3 identification, clonotype clustering and error correction. A nonparametric unseen species model with Euler transformation was used to estimate lower-bound total TCR beta diversity. The public reads were reprocessed in TCRdb via fastp at Q25 and MiXCR, keeping in-frame beta chains. Identical CDR3 proteins give one entry, which carries the most common genes and DNA. These V and J calls derive from TCRdb rather than the authors' analysis. The sample includes 1.5 million to 2 million distinct CDR3 sequences, with less than 50% observed a single time. The top ten constitute 2.1% of the sample.

Systemically healthy Caucasian individuals from Russia, about 38 in total and aged about 6 to 100 years, were included as donors. Each donor gave approximately 9.4 milliliters of peripheral blood, drawn into EDTA-treated Vacutainer tubes. Ficoll-Paque density-gradient centrifugation was used to isolate PBMCs, with at least 6.5 million per sample. Total RNA, at least 5.5 micrograms per sample, was extracted from PBMCs with Trizol reagent. Naive CD45RAhigh/CD27high T cell percentages were measured by flow cytometry on a PBMC aliquot from every donor. The chain joins TRBV28 to TRBJ2-3, and 8 junction bases match TRBD2. The receptor was isolated from a middle-aged woman in good health. The specimen was blood. This receptor has the CDR3 CASRLADITDTQYF. The sequenced DNA: TGTGCCAGCAGACTAGCGGACATCACAGATACGCAGTATTTT.